The clone carrying this T cell receptor (beta chain) was seen more than once but under ten times. What it binds is not known. Time point reported: week 47, end of study. The content of each vaccine dose was 300 ug of mutant IDH1 20-mer peptide, and topical imiquimod accompanied it. The vaccination schedule gave patients eight doses in weeks 1, 3, 5, 7, 11, 15, 19 and 23. This sample was taken from a study of a mutant IDH1 vaccine in newly diagnosed glioma. Study as a whole: The sex distribution of treated patients was 62.5% male and about 40% female, with a mean age of approximately 40 years.

This CDR3 spans 15 amino acids. V lost 2 bases, J lost 10 bases, and 15 bases lay in between. CDR1 SNHLY and CDR2 FYNNEI come from the germline V gene. Sequencing was performed with immunoSEQ multiplex PCR; in TCRdb, only in-frame clones are kept and a portion is missing. This sample has approximately 60,000 clones; less than 90% occur once, and the top ten carry 3% to 4%. This receptor was taken from a woman in her forties or fifties with glioma. The chain is built from TRBV2 and TRBJ1-6; tentative D call: TRBD1 (5 bases). Source: PBMCs, taken from a glioma patient whose treatment included an IDH1 peptide vaccine. The DNA of the CDR3 is TGTGCCAGCAGTGAATTCAGCAGGGTAAACTCACCCCTCCACTTT. Its translation is CASSEFSRVNSPLHF.